One T cell receptor beta chain is described in this entry. The sample originates from a study of blood T cell repertoires in COVID-19. As for the study in general: COVID-19 samples from acute and convalescent phases originated in the United States, Italy and Spain. T cells, B-cell-depleted T cells, or PBMCs supplied cDNA or gDNA.

Trimming took 6 bases from V and 7 from J; bases not matched to a gene: 20. The CDR3 runs to 18 residues. Germline V gives CDR1 SGHTA, CDR2 FQGNSA. Seattle-derived patients entered the study during active infection and were followed longitudinally. In the study's own analysis: Reference gene primer amplification gave nucleated cell count estimates. Method: immunoSEQ multiplex PCR; TCRdb's copy keeps in-frame clones and lacks some. V and J calls and clone size come straight from that table; D and trimming were deduced from the DNA. The sample contains about 170,000 clones, around 92% of which appear only once.

The clonotype originates from a man aged 25 to 40 with COVID-19, enrolled during active disease. V usage is TRBV7-2 and J usage is TRBJ2-1; 8 bases match TRBD2. Sequencing input: peripheral blood. This CDR3 reads CASSLPLVSGSFRNEQFF. The CDR3 DNA reads TGTGCCAGCAGTCTTCCACTAGTAAGCGGGAGTTTTCGTAATGAGCAGTTCTTC.